A single sample is the source of the 25 T cell receptor beta chains below, sequenced in a study of cytomegalovirus exposure and HLA in healthy donors. PCR employed 60 Vbeta and 13 Jbeta primers. TCRdb's table, derived via immunoSEQ multiplex PCR, lists solely in-frame clones and lacks some. The sample yields about 90,000 clones, less than 75% seen once. Material for sequencing was PBMCs. The receptors derive from a woman under 40 in good health and CMV-seropositive.

The chain carries TRBV7-3 and TRBJ2-7; TRBD1 matches at 11 bases. The CDR3 is 15 amino acids. V dropped 3 bases and J dropped 4; count of bases not matched to a gene: 5. Per the germline V gene, CDR1 is SGHTA and CDR2 is FQGTGA. CDR3: CASSFSGTGGYEQYF. Written as DNA, the CDR3 is TGTGCCAGCAGCTTTTCCGGGACAGGGGGGTACGAGCAGTACTTC.

This CDR3 reads CASSVTGGSPLHF. The CDR3 DNA reads as TGTGCCAGCAGCGTTACAGGGGGTTCACCCCTCCACTTT. V usage is TRBV9 and J usage is TRBJ1-6; TRBD1 matches at 8 bases. The J segment lost 9 bases and the V segment lost 2 bases, leaving 1 base of the junction unmatched. Germline V CDR1 and CDR2: SGDLS, YYNGEE. The CDR3 runs 13 residues.

The gene calls are TRBV5-4 and TRBJ1-1, with a tentative D call TRBD1 (6 bases). Germline V gives CDR1 SGHNT, CDR2 YYREEE (reference sequence). The germline V and J ends were trimmed by 2 bases and 0 bases, with 8 bases remaining between them. The length of the CDR3 is 14 residues. The CDR3 loop reads CASSFGQMNTEAFF. DNA of the CDR3: TGTGCCAGCAGCTTCGGACAGATGAACACTGAAGCTTTCTTT.

The chain joins TRBV19 to TRBJ2-2; 8 nucleotides line up with TRBD2. This CDR3 is 18 amino acids long. Trimming took 7 bases from V and 2 from J; bases not matched to a gene: 15. Per the germline V gene, CDR1 is LNHDA and CDR2 is SQIVND (reference sequence). Written as DNA, the CDR3 is TGTGCCAGTACCCCCGTTCGCCGGGCGGGGGGAAACACCGGGGAGCTGTTTTTT. As protein: CASTPVRRAGGNTGELFF. Looking up the rest from reference TRBV19 and TRBJ2-2 gives the full variable domain: DGGITQSPKYLFRKEGQNVTLSCEQNLNHDAMYWYRQDPGQGLRLIYYSQIVNDFQKGDIAEGYSVSREKKESFPLTVTSAQKNPTAFYLCASTPVRRAGGNTGELFFGEGSRLTVL.

In this sample, this clone turned up a few times. The rearrangement joins TRBV14 to TRBJ1-1; D remains ambiguous. The CDR3 consists of 14 residues. V lost 2 bases to trimming and J lost 0 bases, with 7 bases between them. Germline CDR1 SGHDN, CDR2 FVKESK. In DNA form, the CDR3 reads TGTGCCAGCAGCCAACCGGGAATGAACACTGAAGCTTTCTTT. This translates into CASSQPGMNTEAFF.

The rearrangement uses TRBV6-1 and TRBJ2-7, with a possible D match to TRBD1 (6 bases). The CDR3 is made up of 15 amino acids. From germline, CDR1 is MNHNS and CDR2 SASEGT. Deletions cut 1 base from V and 6 bases from J, with 16 bases between. This CDR3 reads CASSEEESRGREQYF. The DNA for the CDR3 is TGTGCCAGCAGTGAAGAGGAGTCCAGGGGCCGCGAGCAGTACTTC.

The gene calls are TRBV7-3 and TRBJ2-3; the D gene is possibly TRBD1 (6 bases). The CDR3 covers 17 residues. Deletions cut 5 bases from V and 0 bases from J, with 18 bases between. CDR1 is SGHTA and CDR2 is FQGTGA in the germline V gene. In DNA form, the CDR3 reads TGTGCCAGCAGCCCCCGAGGGGACACGGCTAGCACAGATACGCAGTATTTT. This sequence encodes CASSPRGDTASTDTQYF.

This chain links TRBV18 with TRBJ2-3, with 10 bases matching TRBD2. CDR3 length: 15 residues. Germline trimming cut 3 bases from V and 6 bases from J; bases unmatched to any gene: 6. The V gene's germline CDR1 is KGHSH and CDR2 LQKENI. The CDR3 DNA follows: TGTGCCAGCTCACCGAAGCGGGGGGGCGCGGATACGCAGTATTTT. It encodes CASSPKRGGADTQYF.

This clone was detected a few times. The rearrangement uses TRBV14 and TRBJ2-1; TRBD2 aligns across 9 bases. Losses at the gene ends were 6 bases for V and 2 bases for J; bases not matched to a gene: 5. CDR3 length: 15 amino acids. Germline V CDR1 and CDR2: SGHDN, FVKESK. This chain's CDR3 is CASSYSGGPYNEQFF. CDR3 nucleotide sequence: TGTGCCAGCAGTTATAGCGGGGGCCCCTACAATGAGCAGTTCTTC.

This clone was observed a few times. J is TRBJ2-3 and V is TRBV6-1; TRBD2 matches 9 bases. This CDR3 is 19 amino acids long. The V gene end was trimmed by 1 base and the J gene end by 4 bases; junction bases not matched to a gene: 15. Germline-derived CDR1 and CDR2 are MNHNS and SASEGT. This CDR3 reads CASSEVPPGLAGRSDTQYF. In DNA form, the CDR3 reads TGTGCCAGCAGTGAAGTCCCCCCTGGGCTAGCGGGGCGGTCAGATACGCAGTATTTT.

The genes are TRBV7-2 and TRBJ1-2; 9 bases are a match to TRBD1. This CDR3 has 13 amino acids. The trim removed 10 bases at V and 8 bases at J, leaving 11 bases unmatched. CDR1 and CDR2 (germline): SGHTA, FQGNSA. Written as DNA, the CDR3 is TGTGCCACCGAAGACAGGGGGAGAGGGGGCTACACCTTC. It specifies CATEDRGRGGYTF.

The genes are TRBV10-1 and TRBJ1-6; 8 bases map to TRBD1. The V gene end was trimmed by 6 bases and the J gene end by 6 bases; junction bases not matched to a gene: 13. The CDR3 totals 17 residues. Germline values: CDR1 WNHNN, CDR2 SYGVQD (reference sequence). In nucleotides, the CDR3 is TGCGCCAGCAGAGGCACGGGACAGGTTATTGCTAATTCACCCCTCCACTTT. This encodes CASRGTGQVIANSPLHF.

The chain recombines TRBV7-2 with TRBJ2-3; D ambiguous. This CDR3 has 12 amino acids. V dropped 5 bases and J dropped 2 bases, with 5 bases sitting between them. Germline V gives CDR1 SGHTA, CDR2 FQGNSA. The CDR3 DNA follows: TGTGCCAGCAGCACAAACACAGATACGCAGTATTTT. Protein sequence: CASSTNTDTQYF.

The rearrangement uses TRBV5-5 and TRBJ1-3; 7 bases fit TRBD1. Germline V gene lookup returns CDR1 SGHKS and CDR2 YYEKEE (reference sequence). The CDR3 has 15 residues. Losses at the gene ends were 5 bases for V and 2 bases for J; bases not matched to a gene: 7. The CDR3: CASRPGTEAGNTIYF. CDR3 in DNA: TGTGCCAGCAGACCCGGGACAGAGGCTGGAAACACCATATATTTT. Full variable domain (outside the CDR3, taken from reference TRBV5-5 and TRBJ1-3): DAGVTQSPTHLIKTRGQQVTLRCSPISGHKSVSWYQQVLGQGPQFIFQYYEKEERGRGNFPDRFSARQFPNYSSELNVNALLLGDSALYLCASRPGTEAGNTIYFGEGSWLTVV.

This clone was seen only once. J is TRBJ1-2 and V is TRBV5-4; 7 nucleotides align to TRBD1. The CDR3 is 14 residues long. Trimming took 0 bases from V and 3 from J; bases not matched to a gene: 2. CDR1 and CDR2 (germline): SGHNT, YYREEE (reference sequence). CDR3 coding DNA: TGTGCCAGCAGCTTGGGCGGACAGGACTATGGCTACACCTTC. As protein: CASSLGGQDYGYTF.

This chain connects TRBV11-2 to TRBJ2-7; 8 bases are a match to TRBD2. CDR3 length equals 16 residues. The trim removed 4 bases at V and 3 bases at J, leaving 11 bases unmatched. The germline CDR1 and CDR2 sequences are SGHAT and FQNNGV. The CDR3 spells CASSSQGGGSLYEQYF. The CDR3 region has the DNA TGTGCCAGCAGCTCCCAAGGCGGGGGGAGTCTCTACGAGCAGTACTTC. Looking up the rest from reference TRBV11-2 and TRBJ2-7 gives the full variable domain: EAGVAQSPRYKIIEKRQSVAFWCNPISGHATLYWYQQILGQGPKLLIQFQNNGVVDDSQLPKDRFSAERLKGVDSTLKIQPAKLEDSAVYLCASSSQGGGSLYEQYFGPGTRLTVT.

This clone occurred a few times. The chain combines TRBV2 with TRBJ1-6; D might be TRBD1 (6 bases). Per the germline V gene, CDR1 is SNHLY and CDR2 is FYNNEI. This CDR3 region has 14 residues. The V end was cut by 7 bases, the J end by 5 bases, with 12 bases between. CDR3 sequence: CASTREGDNSPLHF. The CDR3, as DNA: TGTGCCAGCACTAGGGAGGGGGATAATTCACCCCTCCACTTT.

The chain recombines TRBV4-2 with TRBJ1-1; D not certain. Germline CDR1 is LGHNA and CDR2 is YNFKEQ. V lost 0 bases, J lost 1 base, and 9 bases lay in between. The CDR3 is 15 residues long. The CDR3: CASSQDRRGNTEAFF. CDR3 in DNA: TGTGCCAGCAGCCAAGACCGACGGGGGAACACTGAAGCTTTCTTT.

The CDR3 is CASSGKIGAGANEQFF. The CDR3 nucleotides are TGTGCCAGCAGCGGCAAAATAGGCGCAGGGGCCAATGAGCAGTTCTTC. The rearrangement uses TRBV7-9 and TRBJ2-1; weak D call: TRBD1 (6 bases). Germline CDR1 is SEHNR and CDR2 is FQNEAQ (reference sequence). CDR3 length equals 16 residues. V dropped 5 bases and J dropped 6 bases, with 20 bases sitting between them. Based on the CDR3 plus reference TRBV7-9 and TRBJ2-1, the full variable domain is DTGVSQNPRHKITKRGQNVTFRCDPISEHNRLYWYRQTLGQGPEFLTYFQNEAQLEKSRLLSDRFSAERPKGSFSTLEIQRTEQGDSAMYLCASSGKIGAGANEQFFGPGTRLTVL.

CDR3 region: CASSLALAGLVAANVLTF. CDR3 coding DNA: TGCGCCAGCAGCTTGGCTCTAGCGGGGCTGGTGGCAGCCAACGTCCTGACTTTC. The V gene is TRBV5-1, the J gene TRBJ2-6; 9 positions match TRBD2. The J segment lost 7 bases and the V segment lost 0 bases, leaving 11 bases of the junction unmatched. Germline lookup yields CDR1 SGHRS and CDR2 YFSETQ. The CDR3 loop spans 18 amino acids. Full variable domain (remainder filled in from reference TRBV5-1 and TRBJ2-6): KAGVTQTPRYLIKTRGQQVTLSCSPISGHRSVSWYQQTPGQGLQFLFEYFSETQRNKGNFPGRFSGRQFSNSRSEMNVSTLELGDSALYLCASSLALAGLVAANVLTFGAGSRLTVL.

The gene calls are TRBV2 and TRBJ2-2; 9 bases map to TRBD1. The CDR3 is made up of 15 amino acids. V lost 6 bases and J lost 1; bases outside the gene matches: 3. The germline V gene encodes CDR1 SNHLY and CDR2 FYNNEI. The CDR3 nucleotides are TGTGCCAGCAGCCAGGACAGGGGGAACACCGGGGAGCTGTTTTTT. The encoded protein is CASSQDRGNTGELFF.

This clone showed up just a few times. V and J are TRBV19 and TRBJ1-5, with 9 bases fitting TRBD1. With 6 bases clipped from V and 0 bases from J, the junction kept 9 bases outside the gene matches. Germline lookup yields CDR1 LNHDA and CDR2 SQIVND (reference sequence). The CDR3 covers 17 residues. The CDR3: CASSQQGAQYSNQPQHF. The CDR3 nucleotides are TGTGCCAGTAGCCAACAGGGGGCACAATATAGCAATCAGCCCCAGCATTTT.

V and J are TRBV2 and TRBJ1-5; D is perhaps TRBD1 (5 bases). V lost 6 bases to trimming and J lost 5 bases, with 11 bases between them. This CDR3 has 13 residues. Germline CDR1 and CDR2: SNHLY and FYNNEI. The CDR3 reads CASRAGMDQPQHF. In nucleotides, the CDR3 is TGTGCCAGCAGAGCAGGGATGGATCAGCCCCAGCATTTT.

The chain recombines TRBV10-3 with TRBJ1-1; tentative D call: TRBD1 (5 bases). Germline values: CDR1 ENHRY, CDR2 SYGVKD. CDR3 length: 14 residues. The V end lost 4 bases, the J end lost 0 bases, and 9 bases lay between the germline ends. CDR3 residues: CAISGQYMNTEAFF. Written as DNA, the CDR3 is TGTGCCATCAGTGGACAGTACATGAACACTGAAGCTTTCTTT.

This clone has a handful of counts. The chain is built from TRBV2 and TRBJ1-2, with D maybe TRBD1 (6 bases). V was pared by 7 bases and J by 4 bases, with 22 bases between. The CDR3 spans 16 residues. Germline V CDR1 and CDR2: SNHLY, FYNNEI. CDR3 sequence reads: CASNNWAGVGRYGYTF. The CDR3 coding sequence is TGTGCCAGCAATAACTGGGCAGGGGTGGGCCGCTATGGCTACACCTTC.